This record concerns one T cell receptor beta chain sequence. Its cognate antigen is unknown. The entry originates in a study of OX40 agonist ivuxolimab in advanced cancers. Study at large: Cohort: about 82% men, mean age around 61, aged roughly 23 to 79. Study-level points and caveats: More expanded clones were found, on average, in CD8+ than in CD4+ T cells. Partial responders receiving 0.1-3.0 mg/kg showed among the lowest clonal expansion.

Repertoires were generated with immunoSEQ multiplex PCR, while TCRdb's copy carries only in-frame clones and drops some. Among 100,000 to 150,000 clones, 93% were seen once, and the ten largest hold 0.15% to 0.17%. With baseline, cycle 4 day 1, and cycle 7 day 1 as timepoints, blood was sampled. The germline CDR1 and CDR2 sequences are LNHDA and SQIVND (reference sequence). Trimming pared 3 bases from V and 4 bases from J, leaving 13 bases between. The CDR3 contains 15 residues. The sample consisted of CD4+ or CD8+ T cells sorted from blood, taken in a trial of the OX40 agonist ivuxolimab. The V and J genes are TRBV19 and TRBJ1-5; possibly TRBD1 for D (5 bases). The TCR comes from an adult with an advanced solid tumor such as melanoma, head and neck, liver or kidney cancer. The CDR3 nucleotides read TGTGCCAGTAGTATTGGGGGAACCGGGAATCAGCCCCAGCATTTT. It is translated as CASSIGGTGNQPQHF.